These 27 T cell receptor beta chains were all obtained from the same sample, sequenced in a study of blood T cell repertoires in COVID-19. Sequencing was performed with immunoSEQ multiplex PCR; in TCRdb, only in-frame clones are kept and a portion is missing. The data hold more than 45,000 clones, with about 87% observed a single time. The sequenced sample was peripheral blood. The receptors were sampled from an older woman with COVID-19, enrolled during active disease.

The rearrangement joins TRBV5-1 to TRBJ2-1, with 7 positions matching TRBD1. Germline V CDR1 and CDR2: SGHRS, YFSETQ. The CDR3 is made up of 16 amino acids. The ends lost 4 bases at V and 8 bases at J; junction bases unmatched: 15. CDR3 bases: TGCGCCAGCAGCGACCAGGGGGTTGGGTTGTTCTATGAGCAGTTCTTC. It yields the protein CASSDQGVGLFYEQFF.

This clone appeared a few times. This sequence joins TRBV19 and TRBJ2-7, with D uncertain. The germline V gene encodes CDR1 LNHDA and CDR2 SQIVND (reference sequence). The CDR3 is 15 amino acids. The V end lost 3 bases, the J end lost 3 bases, and 15 bases lay between the germline ends. This CDR3 reads CASSIVLGPSYEQYF. In DNA form, the CDR3 reads TGTGCCAGTAGTATTGTTCTGGGCCCGAGCTACGAGCAGTACTTC.

This chain joins TRBV6-5 and TRBJ2-5; TRBD2 might be the D (5 bases). V was trimmed by 7 bases and J by 7 bases, leaving 13 bases between them. CDR1 is MNHEY, CDR2 SVGAGI, per germline. CDR3 length equals 12 residues. CDR3 coding DNA: TGTGCCAGCAAAGACCCCCGGGGGACCCAGTACTTC. Translated: CASKDPRGTQYF.

V usage is TRBV28 and J usage is TRBJ2-2; 8 bases fit TRBD2. The CDR3 has 16 amino acids. The V gene end was trimmed by 1 base and the J gene end by 5 bases; junction bases not matched to a gene: 6. Germline-derived CDR1 and CDR2 are MDHEN and SYDVKM. The CDR3 sequence is CASSLFVAGNTGELFF. The CDR3 DNA reads as TGTGCCAGCAGTTTATTTGTAGCGGGAAATACCGGGGAGCTGTTTTTT.

The genes are TRBV9 and TRBJ2-1, with TRBD2 identical over 8 bases. The CDR3 runs 14 residues. CDR1 is SGDLS, CDR2 YYNGEE, per germline. V was clipped by 5 bases and J by 6 bases; unmatched bases: 7. Here the CDR3 reads CASSGGRLPNEQFF. The DNA for the CDR3 is TGTGCCAGCAGTGGCGGGAGGCTACCCAATGAGCAGTTCTTC.

The chain has TRBV6-5 and TRBJ1-1; 7 bases are shared with TRBD1. The junction had 4 bases not matched to a gene; V was cut back by 3 bases and J by 0 bases. This CDR3 has 15 amino acids. Germline CDR1 reads MNHEY; CDR2 reads SVGAGI. CDR3 region: CASSYSQGVNTEAFF. As DNA, the CDR3 is TGTGCCAGCAGTTATTCTCAGGGGGTGAACACTGAAGCTTTCTTT.

The chain uses TRBV11-3 and TRBJ2-5; TRBD1 is a possible D gene (5 bases). The germline V gene encodes CDR1 SGHNT and CDR2 YENEEA. Trimming shortened V by 5 bases and J by 6 bases, and 19 bases separated the two germline ends. The CDR3 has 15 residues. The DNA of the CDR3 is TGTGCCAGCAGCGAGCAGGGTCAGGATCAAAAGACCCAGTACTTC. Protein: CASSEQGQDQKTQYF.

This rearrangement joins TRBV5-1 to TRBJ2-1; D is unresolved. The CDR3 spans 14 residues. Germline CDR1 SGHRS, CDR2 YFSETQ. V gave up 4 bases and J gave up 6 bases, with 14 bases separating them. The CDR3 loop is CASSLVLSSNEQFF. The CDR3 coding sequence is TGCGCCAGCAGCCTAGTACTCAGCTCCAATGAGCAGTTCTTC.

Only one count was recorded for this clone. The rearrangement uses TRBV20-1 and TRBJ2-7, with 13 bases that match TRBD2. Trimming cost V 3 bases and J 3 bases; bases outside gene matches: 2. The germline V gene has CDR1 DFQATT and CDR2 SNEGSKA (reference sequence). CDR3 length equals 14 residues. Here the CDR3 DNA reads TGCAGTGCTAGTTGGACTAGCGGGAGCTACGAGCAGTACTTC. Protein sequence: CSASWTSGSYEQYF.

The chain combines TRBV28 with TRBJ1-1; D is uncertain. CDR3 length: 13 amino acids. CDR1 is MDHEN, CDR2 SYDVKM, per germline. Trimming took off 7 bases at V and 0 bases at J, with 9 bases between the two ends. CDR3 DNA: TGTGCCAGCACGTCCCTTTTGAACACTGAAGCTTTCTTT. Residues: CASTSLLNTEAFF.

The V and J genes are TRBV7-2 and TRBJ2-7, with a weak D call TRBD2 (6 bases). The V and J ends lost 3 bases and 2 bases respectively, with 11 bases between them. The CDR3 is 14 residues long. Germline loops: CDR1 SGHTA, CDR2 FQGNSA. The CDR3 DNA reads TGTGCCAGCAGCTTCCAGGCGGGGACCTACGAGCAGTACTTC. Its protein is CASSFQAGTYEQYF.

The gene calls are TRBV29-1 and TRBJ2-3; D perhaps matches TRBD1 (6 bases). There are 14 residues in the CDR3. Per the germline V gene, CDR1 is SQVTM and CDR2 is ANQGSEA. V was shortened by 4 bases and J by 2 bases, with 13 bases between the two germline ends. The CDR3 nucleotides read TGCAGCGTTGCCCCGGGACACTCCACAGATACGCAGTATTTT. It is translated as CSVAPGHSTDTQYF.

The rearrangement uses TRBV29-1 and TRBJ1-2, with 7 bases lining up with TRBD1. The V segment lost 6 bases and the J segment 8 bases; nucleotides outside the gene matches: 6. The CDR3 runs to 11 residues. Germline loops: CDR1 SQVTM, CDR2 ANQGSEA. CDR3 in DNA: TGCAGCGTAACAGGGGTGCGGGGCTACACCTTC. This gives the protein CSVTGVRGYTF.

The gene calls are TRBV25-1 and TRBJ1-6, with D tentatively TRBD1 (6 bases). The CDR3 sequence is 17 residues long. In germline, CDR1 is MGHDK, CDR2 SYGVNS. V was clipped by 5 bases and J by 9 bases, with 23 bases between them. CDR3 region: CASSKSTGAPFRSPLHF. The CDR3 DNA sequence: TGTGCCAGCAGTAAATCGACAGGAGCCCCCTTTCGTTCACCCCTCCACTTT. The variable domain in full, with the rest retrieved from reference TRBV25-1 and TRBJ1-6, is EADIYQTPRYLVIGTGKKITLECSQTMGHDKMYWYQQDPGMELHLIHYSYGVNSTEKGDLSSESTVSRIRTEHFPLTLESARPSHTSQYLCASSKSTGAPFRSPLHFGNGTRLTVT.

This clone was observed a few times. The chain joins TRBV2 to TRBJ2-1; D possibly corresponds to TRBD2 (5 bases). The CDR3 is made up of 17 amino acids. V lost 3 bases, J lost 5 bases, and 20 bases lay in between. Germline values: CDR1 SNHLY, CDR2 FYNNEI. CDR3 amino acids: CASSDGVAPPRDNEQFF. The CDR3 DNA reads TGTGCCAGCAGTGACGGGGTAGCGCCACCTCGGGACAATGAGCAGTTCTTC.

V is TRBV2 and J is TRBJ1-2; D possibly corresponds to TRBD1 (5 bases). V was trimmed by 4 bases and J by 7 bases, leaving 16 bases between them. The CDR3 sequence is 14 residues long. The germline V gene encodes CDR1 SNHLY and CDR2 FYNNEI. CDR3 coding DNA: TGTGCCAGCAGTGTCCTGTCAGGGAAGAGTGGCTACACCTTC. Amino acids: CASSVLSGKSGYTF.

This clone was seen a few times. The J gene is TRBJ1-6, the V gene TRBV5-4; 7 bases align to TRBD1. In germline, CDR1 is SGHNT, CDR2 YYREEE (reference sequence). There are 14 residues in the CDR3. V dropped 4 bases and J dropped 10; count of bases not matched to a gene: 8. As DNA, the CDR3 is TGTGCCAGCAGCCAAACACAGGGGCTATCACCCCTCCACTTT. It is translated as CASSQTQGLSPLHF.

The V call is TRBV18, the J call TRBJ2-5; D is perhaps TRBD2 (6 bases). The germline V gene has CDR1 KGHSH and CDR2 LQKENI. Trimming left V 1 base short and J 5 bases short, with 8 bases between. This CDR3 has 13 residues. The CDR3: CASSPRGRETQYF. The CDR3, as DNA: TGTGCCAGCTCACCACGAGGGAGGGAGACCCAGTACTTC.

This rearrangement joins TRBV27 to TRBJ2-3; D is possibly TRBD1 (5 bases). The germline V gene has CDR1 MNHEY and CDR2 SMNVEV (reference sequence). The CDR3 contains 12 residues. The V gene lost 6 bases and the J gene lost 3 bases, with 7 bases spanning the gap. Here the CDR3 reads CASSPGTDTQYF. CDR3 nucleotide sequence: TGTGCCAGCAGCCCAGGGACAGATACGCAGTATTTT.

The chain uses TRBV19 and TRBJ1-5; unclear D gene. Trimming removed 4 bases at V and 2 bases at J, with 12 bases between. Looked up from germline, CDR1 is LNHDA and CDR2 is SQIVND (reference sequence). CDR3 length equals 15 residues. The CDR3 region has the DNA TGTGCCAGTAGTACCTTTCCAGGCGGCAATCAGCCCCAGCATTTT. Translated, it gives CASSTFPGGNQPQHF.

The rearrangement links TRBV15 to TRBJ1-1; perhaps TRBD1 as D (5 bases). Germline lookup yields CDR1 LNHNV and CDR2 YYDKDF (reference sequence). The CDR3 has 16 amino acids. V was clipped by 0 bases and J by 4 bases, with 15 bases between them. The CDR3 sequence is CATSREPDSLTTEAFF. The CDR3 bases are TGTGCCACCAGCAGAGAACCAGACAGCCTAACCACTGAAGCTTTCTTT.

V is TRBV7-9 and J is TRBJ1-2; 10 nucleotides line up with TRBD1. Germline V gives CDR1 SEHNR, CDR2 FQNEAQ (reference sequence). Unmatched junction bases numbered 8, after V lost 11 bases and J lost 5 bases. The CDR3 loop spans 13 amino acids. The CDR3 DNA follows: TGTGCCGGCCAGGACAGGGGGGGTTATGGCTACACCTTC. Its protein product is CAGQDRGGYGYTF.

This clone has only a few counts. The chain employs TRBV28 and TRBJ2-1; TRBD2 aligns across 11 bases. The length of the CDR3 is 15 residues. Germline V gene sequence: CDR1 MDHEN, CDR2 SYDVKM. Trimming took 3 bases from V and 4 from J; bases not matched to a gene: 2. CDR3 coding DNA: TGTGCCAGCAGTTTTACTAGCGGGAGTTACAATGAGCAGTTCTTC. Amino acid sequence: CASSFTSGSYNEQFF.

The V and J genes are TRBV10-3 and TRBJ1-2; 9 positions match TRBD1. Germline assignment: CDR1 ENHRY and CDR2 SYGVKD. The V gene end was trimmed by 5 bases and the J gene end by 8 bases; junction bases not matched to a gene: 12. The CDR3 is 15 residues long. As DNA, the CDR3 is TGTGCCATCAGTCCACGTCCCGGGACAGGGCCCGGCTACACCTTC. It codes for CAISPRPGTGPGYTF.

V gene TRBV2 combines with J gene TRBJ1-5; 7 bases are a match to TRBD1. V lost 6 bases to trimming and J lost 11 bases; unmatched junction nucleotides: 10. CDR3 length: 13 residues. CDR1 SNHLY and CDR2 FYNNEI come from the germline V gene. The CDR3 spells CASRAGTVTTQHF. The CDR3 DNA is TGTGCCAGCAGAGCCGGGACAGTTACGACCCAGCATTTT.

J is TRBJ2-5 and V is TRBV19, with TRBD1 identical over 8 bases. The trim removed 1 base at V and 5 bases at J, leaving 6 bases unmatched. The CDR3 covers 15 residues. Germline assignment: CDR1 LNHDA and CDR2 SQIVND (reference sequence). CDR3 nucleotides: TGTGCCAGTAGTATAGGGACAGGGAAGTCGGAGACCCAGTACTTC. Its translation: CASSIGTGKSETQYF.

About this clone itself: At one of its ends the junction is not consistent with the germline gene, which may arise from a read error. V and J are TRBV25-1 and TRBJ2-1; D perhaps matches TRBD2 (6 bases). Germline V gene lookup returns CDR1 MGHDK and CDR2 SYGVNS. The CDR3 contains 15 residues. The DNA for the CDR3 is TGTGCCAGCAGTGAATGGGGCACGGGGAGAGGAGGGTTCGTCTTC. Translation: CASSEWGTGRGGFVF.